What follows describes a single T cell receptor (beta chain). Its antigen is as yet unknown. The data derive from a study of CD8 T cells in Susac syndrome. Study details: The sequenced Susac syndrome patients comprised roughly 6 with active disease and roughly eight in remission.

Random hexamers were used to reverse transcribe about 0.5 to 1 ug of RNA. Each CDR3 protein gets one entry after TCRdb re-called the immunoSEQ multiplex PCR reads with MiXCR. The sample lists around 100,000 distinct CDR3 sequences; around 96% were seen once. General observations from the study: Only a relatively small number of individuals were included in the TCR sequencing and HLA analysis.

The length of the CDR3 is 11 residues. V lost 4 bases, J lost 8 bases, and 11 bases lay in between. Germline V lookup: CDR1 DFQATT, CDR2 SNEGSKA (reference sequence). This sequence was found in a human donor with Susac syndrome. V is TRBV20-1 and J is TRBJ1-2; D might be TRBD1 (5 bases). Sequenced input: CD8+ T cells from PBMCs. CDR3 amino acids: CSATGTWGYTF. CDR3 nucleotide sequence: TGCAGTGCTACCGGGACTTGGGGCTACACCTTC.